This T cell receptor beta chain was identified during a study of blood T cell repertoires in COVID-19. The CDR3 runs 15 residues. J was trimmed by 3 bases and V by 3 bases; bases with no gene match: 3. Germline CDR1 is LNHDA and CDR2 is SQIVND (reference sequence). For this clone: The identical CDR3 is also encoded by other nucleotide sequences in the sample.

TCRdb's table, derived via immunoSEQ multiplex PCR, lists solely in-frame clones and lacks some. The sample records approximately 220,000 clones, roughly 91% being singletons. The origin of this receptor is a woman in her twenties or thirties with acute COVID-19. The sequencing input was PBMCs or T cells enriched from blood (not recorded which). The chain combines TRBV19 with TRBJ2-3; 10 bases match TRBD2. The CDR3 loop reads CASSIGAGGTDTQYF. The DNA of the CDR3 is TGTGCCAGTAGTATCGGAGCGGGGGGGACAGATACGCAGTATTTT.